The clone carrying this TCR beta chain was recorded a few times. Time point noted: pre-sensitization, week 0. Sample treatment: therapeutic diphenylcyclopropenone sensitization with weekly scalp DPC. These data come from a study of human T cells and chemical hapten exposure. Via MiXCR, TCRdb re-called the RACE reads, giving one row per CDR3 protein. The profile shows some 90,000 distinct CDR3 sequences, about 8% of them singletons. The V gene's germline CDR1 is SGHAT and CDR2 FQNNGV. There are 13 residues in the CDR3. The V end lost 0 bases, the J end lost 10 bases, and 7 bases lay between the germline ends.

The source material was whole blood, sampled in connection with sensitization to the hapten diphenylcyclopropenone (DPC). The rearrangement links TRBV11-2 to TRBJ1-6; D ambiguous. The sequence derives from a middle-aged man with alopecia areata. Some clones in this sample may be carry-over from other donors' samples. CDR3 sequence reads: CASSLDSDSPLHF. The CDR3, as DNA: TGTGCCAGCAGCTTAGACAGTGACTCACCCCTCCACTTT.